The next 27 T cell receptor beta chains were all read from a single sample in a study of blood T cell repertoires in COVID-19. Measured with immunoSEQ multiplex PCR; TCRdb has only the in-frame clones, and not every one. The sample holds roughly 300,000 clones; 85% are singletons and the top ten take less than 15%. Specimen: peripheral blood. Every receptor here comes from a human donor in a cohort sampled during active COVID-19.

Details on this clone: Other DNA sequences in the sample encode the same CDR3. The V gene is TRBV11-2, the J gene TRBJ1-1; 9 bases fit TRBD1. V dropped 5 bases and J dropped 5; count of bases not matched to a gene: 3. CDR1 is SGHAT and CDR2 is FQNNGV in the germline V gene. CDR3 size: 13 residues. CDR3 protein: CASSPTGGTEAFF. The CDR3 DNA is TGTGCCAGCAGCCCGACAGGGGGAACTGAAGCTTTCTTT.

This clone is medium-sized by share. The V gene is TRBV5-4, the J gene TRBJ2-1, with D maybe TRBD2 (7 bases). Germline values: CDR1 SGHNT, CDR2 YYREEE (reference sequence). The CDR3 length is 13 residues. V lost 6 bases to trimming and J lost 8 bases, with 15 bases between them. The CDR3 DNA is TGTGCCAGCAACACTTGGGGGGGCGATGAGCAGTTCTTC. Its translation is CASNTWGGDEQFF. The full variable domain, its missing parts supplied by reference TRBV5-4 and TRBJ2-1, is ETGVTQSPTHLIKTRGQQVTLRCSSQSGHNTVSWYQQALGQGPQFIFQYYREEENGRGNFPPRFSGLQFPNYSSELNVNALELDDSALYLCASNTWGGDEQFFGPGTRLTVL.

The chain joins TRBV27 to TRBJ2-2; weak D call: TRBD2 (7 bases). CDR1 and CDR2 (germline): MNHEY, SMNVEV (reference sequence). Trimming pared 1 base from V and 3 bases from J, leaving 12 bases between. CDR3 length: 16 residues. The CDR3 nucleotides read TGTGCCAGCAGTTTATTGGCGGGGGCTCACACCGGGGAGCTGTTTTTT. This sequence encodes CASSLLAGAHTGELFF.

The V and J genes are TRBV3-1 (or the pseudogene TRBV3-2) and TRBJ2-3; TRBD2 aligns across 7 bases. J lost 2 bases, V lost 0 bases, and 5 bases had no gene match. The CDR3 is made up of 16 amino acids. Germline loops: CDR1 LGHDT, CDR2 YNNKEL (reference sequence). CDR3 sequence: CASSQERLAVTDTQYF. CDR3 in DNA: TGTGCCAGCAGCCAAGAAAGGCTAGCGGTCACAGATACGCAGTATTTT.

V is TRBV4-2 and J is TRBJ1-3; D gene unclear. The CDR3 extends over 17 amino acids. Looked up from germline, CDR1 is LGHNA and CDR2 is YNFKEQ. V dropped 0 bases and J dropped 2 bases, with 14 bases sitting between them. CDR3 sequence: CASSQEPFQLTGNTIYF. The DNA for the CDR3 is TGTGCCAGCAGCCAAGAACCTTTTCAACTCACTGGAAACACCATATATTTT.

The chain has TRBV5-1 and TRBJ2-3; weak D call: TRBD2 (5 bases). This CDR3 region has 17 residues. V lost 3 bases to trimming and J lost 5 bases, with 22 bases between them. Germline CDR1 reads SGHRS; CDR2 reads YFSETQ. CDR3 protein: CASSSALIPPRGDTQYF. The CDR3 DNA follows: TGCGCCAGCAGCTCCGCGTTGATACCCCCACGGGGAGATACGCAGTATTTT.

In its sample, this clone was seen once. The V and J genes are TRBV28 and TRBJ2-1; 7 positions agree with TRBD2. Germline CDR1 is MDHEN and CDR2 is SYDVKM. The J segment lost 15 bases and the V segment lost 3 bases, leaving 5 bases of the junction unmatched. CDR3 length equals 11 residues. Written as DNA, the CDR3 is TGTGCCAGCAGTTTTGGGCGGGGGTGGTTCTTC. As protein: CASSFGRGWFF.

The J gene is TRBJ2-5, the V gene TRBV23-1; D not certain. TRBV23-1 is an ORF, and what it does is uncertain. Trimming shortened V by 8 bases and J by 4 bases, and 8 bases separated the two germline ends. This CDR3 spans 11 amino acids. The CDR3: CASFSRETQYF. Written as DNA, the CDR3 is TGCGCCAGCTTCTCCCGAGAGACCCAGTACTTC.

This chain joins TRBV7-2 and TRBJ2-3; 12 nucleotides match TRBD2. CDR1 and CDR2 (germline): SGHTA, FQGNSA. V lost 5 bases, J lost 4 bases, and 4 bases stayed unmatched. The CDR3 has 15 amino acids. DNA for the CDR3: TGTGCCAGCAGCATTCTAGCGGGAGGGGCAGATACGCAGTATTTT. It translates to CASSILAGGADTQYF. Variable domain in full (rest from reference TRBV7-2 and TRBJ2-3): GAGVSQSPSNKVTEKGKDVELRCDPISGHTALYWYRQSLGQGLEFLIYFQGNSAPDKSGLPSDRFSAERTGGSVSTLTIQRTQQEDSAVYLCASSILAGGADTQYFGPGTRLTVL.

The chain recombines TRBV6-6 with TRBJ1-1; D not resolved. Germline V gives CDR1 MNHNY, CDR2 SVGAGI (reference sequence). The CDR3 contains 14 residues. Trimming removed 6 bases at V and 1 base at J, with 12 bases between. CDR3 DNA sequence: TGTGCCAGCAGCCCCGGAGGCTGGAACACTGAAGCTTTCTTT. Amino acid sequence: CASSPGGWNTEAFF.

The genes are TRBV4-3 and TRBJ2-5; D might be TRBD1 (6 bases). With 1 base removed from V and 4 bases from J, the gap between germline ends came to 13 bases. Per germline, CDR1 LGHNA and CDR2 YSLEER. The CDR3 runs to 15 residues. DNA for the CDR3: TGCGCCAGCAGCCAAGGTCTGGGGGCCCGAGAGACCCAGTACTTC. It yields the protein CASSQGLGARETQYF.

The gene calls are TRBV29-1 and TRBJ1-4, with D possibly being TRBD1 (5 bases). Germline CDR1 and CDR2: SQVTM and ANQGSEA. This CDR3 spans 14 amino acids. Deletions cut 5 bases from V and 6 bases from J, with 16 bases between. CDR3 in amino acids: CSVWFVGGDEKLFF. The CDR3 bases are TGCAGCGTTTGGTTCGTTGGAGGGGATGAAAAACTGTTTTTT.

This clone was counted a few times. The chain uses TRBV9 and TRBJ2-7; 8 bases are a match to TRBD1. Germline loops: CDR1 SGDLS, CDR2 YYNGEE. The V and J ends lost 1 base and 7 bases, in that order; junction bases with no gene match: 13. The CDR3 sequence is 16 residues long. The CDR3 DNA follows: TGTGCCAGCAGCGTAACAGGACAGGGAGGTCTAGGGGAGCAGTACTTC. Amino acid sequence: CASSVTGQGGLGEQYF.

The CDR3 DNA reads as TGCGCCAGCAGCCAAGATCTAAGGGGATCGGAGACCCAGTACTTC. It yields the protein CASSQDLRGSETQYF. This sequence joins TRBV4-3 and TRBJ2-5; perhaps TRBD1 as D (5 bases). The CDR3 is 15 residues long. Trimming left V 0 bases short and J 5 bases short, with 13 bases between. Germline assignment: CDR1 LGHNA and CDR2 YSLEER.

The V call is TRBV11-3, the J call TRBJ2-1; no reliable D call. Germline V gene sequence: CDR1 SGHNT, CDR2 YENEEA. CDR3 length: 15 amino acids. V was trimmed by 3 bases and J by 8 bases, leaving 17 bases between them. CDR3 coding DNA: TGTGCCAGCAGCTTTATCGCCGGTGTCCGGGATGAGCAGTTCTTC. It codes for CASSFIAGVRDEQFF.

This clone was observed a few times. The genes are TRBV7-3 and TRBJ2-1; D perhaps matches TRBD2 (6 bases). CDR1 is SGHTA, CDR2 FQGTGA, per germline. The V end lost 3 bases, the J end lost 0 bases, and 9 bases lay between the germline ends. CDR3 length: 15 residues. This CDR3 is CASSLRDSSYNEQFF. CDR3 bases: TGTGCCAGCAGCTTGCGGGATAGCTCCTACAATGAGCAGTTCTTC. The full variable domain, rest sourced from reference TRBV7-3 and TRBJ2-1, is GAGVSQTPSNKVTEKGKYVELRCDPISGHTALYWYRQSLGQGPEFLIYFQGTGAADDSGLPNDRFFAVRPEGSVSTLKIQRTERGDSAVYLCASSLRDSSYNEQFFGPGTRLTVL.

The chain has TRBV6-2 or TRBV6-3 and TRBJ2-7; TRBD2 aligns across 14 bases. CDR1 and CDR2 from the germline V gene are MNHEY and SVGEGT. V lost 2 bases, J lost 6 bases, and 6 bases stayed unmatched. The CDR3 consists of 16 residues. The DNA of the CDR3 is TGTGCCAGCAGTTACGGGGGACTAGCGGGAGTTAGCGAGCAGTACTTC. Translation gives CASSYGGLAGVSEQYF.

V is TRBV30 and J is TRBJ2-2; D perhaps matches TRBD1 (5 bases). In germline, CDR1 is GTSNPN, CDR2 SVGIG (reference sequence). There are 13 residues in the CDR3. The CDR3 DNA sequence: TGTGCTGCGGACAACTCGGGCACCGGGGAGCTGTTTTTT. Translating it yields CAADNSGTGELFF.

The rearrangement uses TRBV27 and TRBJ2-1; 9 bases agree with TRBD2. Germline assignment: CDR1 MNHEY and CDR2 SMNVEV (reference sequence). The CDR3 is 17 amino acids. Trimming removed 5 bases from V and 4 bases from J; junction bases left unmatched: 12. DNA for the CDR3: TGTGCCAGCAGTAAAGAGAGCGGGAGGAGGTTGTACAATGAGCAGTTCTTC. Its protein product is CASSKESGRRLYNEQFF.

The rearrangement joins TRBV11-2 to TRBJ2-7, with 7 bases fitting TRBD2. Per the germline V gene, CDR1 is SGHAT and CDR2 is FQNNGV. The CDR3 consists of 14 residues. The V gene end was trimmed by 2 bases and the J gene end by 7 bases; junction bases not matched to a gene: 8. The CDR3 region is CASSLQGGMGEQYF. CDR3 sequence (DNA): TGTGCCAGCAGCTTACAGGGAGGGATGGGGGAGCAGTACTTC. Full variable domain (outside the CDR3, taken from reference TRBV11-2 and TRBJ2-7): EAGVAQSPRYKIIEKRQSVAFWCNPISGHATLYWYQQILGQGPKLLIQFQNNGVVDDSQLPKDRFSAERLKGVDSTLKIQPAKLEDSAVYLCASSLQGGMGEQYFGPGTRLTVT.

CDR3: CASSLTGSYEQYF. The CDR3 DNA follows: TGTGCCAGCAGCCTAACAGGGAGTTACGAGCAGTACTTC. V usage is TRBV16 and J usage is TRBJ2-7, with D possibly matching TRBD1 (6 bases). CDR1 KGHSY and CDR2 FQNENV come from the germline V gene. The CDR3 extends over 13 amino acids. V lost 4 bases, J lost 4 bases, and 11 bases lay in between.

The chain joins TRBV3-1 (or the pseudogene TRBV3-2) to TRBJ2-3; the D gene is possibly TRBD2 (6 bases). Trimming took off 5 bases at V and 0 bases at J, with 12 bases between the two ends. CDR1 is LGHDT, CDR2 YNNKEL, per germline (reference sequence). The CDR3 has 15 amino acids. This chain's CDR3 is CASSWRGASTDTQYF. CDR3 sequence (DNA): TGTGCCAGCAGCTGGCGGGGAGCTAGCACAGATACGCAGTATTTT.

The CDR3 protein is CASNPLDSYEQYF. CDR3 coding DNA: TGTGCCAGCAACCCACTAGATTCCTACGAGCAGTACTTC. The chain links TRBV2 to TRBJ2-7, with D possibly TRBD2 on 5 matching bases. The V end was cut by 7 bases, the J end by 1 base, with 11 bases between. This CDR3 region has 13 residues. Germline assignment: CDR1 SNHLY and CDR2 FYNNEI. The variable domain in full, completed from reference TRBV2 and TRBJ2-7, reads EPEVTQTPSHQVTQMGQEVILRCVPISNHLYFYWYRQILGQKVEFLVSFYNNEISEKSEIFDDQFSVERPDGSNFTLKIRSTKLEDSAMYFCASNPLDSYEQYFGPGTRLTVT.

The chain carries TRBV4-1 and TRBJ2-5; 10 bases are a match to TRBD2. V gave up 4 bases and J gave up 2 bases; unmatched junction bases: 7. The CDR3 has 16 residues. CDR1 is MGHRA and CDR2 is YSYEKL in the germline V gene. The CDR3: CASSRVGLADQETQYF. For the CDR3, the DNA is TGCGCCAGCAGCCGAGTCGGACTAGCGGATCAAGAGACCCAGTACTTC.

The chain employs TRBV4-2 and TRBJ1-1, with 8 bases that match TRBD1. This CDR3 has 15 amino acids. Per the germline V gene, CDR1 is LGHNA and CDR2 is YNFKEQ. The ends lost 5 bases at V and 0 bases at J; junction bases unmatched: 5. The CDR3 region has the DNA TGTGCCAGCAGCTACCGGGACAGGATGAACACTGAAGCTTTCTTT. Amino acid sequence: CASSYRDRMNTEAFF.

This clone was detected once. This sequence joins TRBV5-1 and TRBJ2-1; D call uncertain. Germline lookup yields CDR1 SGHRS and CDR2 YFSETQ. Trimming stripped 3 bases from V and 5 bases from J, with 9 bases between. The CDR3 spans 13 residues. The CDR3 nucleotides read TGCGCCAGCAGCTCGCTACCTAACAATGAGCAGTTCTTC. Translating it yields CASSSLPNNEQFF. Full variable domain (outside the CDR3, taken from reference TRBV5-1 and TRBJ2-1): KAGVTQTPRYLIKTRGQQVTLSCSPISGHRSVSWYQQTPGQGLQFLFEYFSETQRNKGNFPGRFSGRQFSNSRSEMNVSTLELGDSALYLCASSSLPNNEQFFGPGTRLTVL.

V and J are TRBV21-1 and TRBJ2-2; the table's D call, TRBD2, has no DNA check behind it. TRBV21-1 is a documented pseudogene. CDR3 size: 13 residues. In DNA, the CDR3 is TGTGCCAGCAGCAAAGGTATCACCGGGGAGCTGTTTTTT. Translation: CASSKGITGELFF.